These 31 T cell receptor beta chains were sequenced from one sample in a study of T cells after yellow fever vaccination. TCRdb itself ran the 5' RACE reads through MiXCR, one entry per CDR3 protein. The sample consists of some 220,000 distinct CDR3 sequences, 3% to 3.5% of them appearing once. The starting material was CD4+ T cells sorted from PBMCs, obtained 10 days after the yellow fever booster vaccination. Source of these receptors: a man aged 18 to 30 who received the YFV17D yellow fever vaccine.

This clonotype was counted only a few times. The J gene is TRBJ1-3, the V gene TRBV7-3; D is unclear. V lost 0 bases to trimming and J lost 0 bases, with 6 bases between them. This CDR3 region has 15 residues. Germline V CDR1 and CDR2: SGHTA, FQGTGA. The CDR3 region has the DNA TGTGCCAGCAGCTTAACAAAAACCTCTGGAAACACCATATATTTT. Protein sequence: CASSLTKTSGNTIYF.

The chain carries TRBV14 and TRBJ1-1, with D perhaps matching TRBD1 (6 bases). V was shortened by 7 bases and J by 0 bases, with 12 bases between the two germline ends. The CDR3 has 14 amino acids. Germline V gene sequence: CDR1 SGHDN, CDR2 FVKESK. CDR3 in amino acids: CASKAGHLNTEAFF. The CDR3 region has the DNA TGTGCCAGCAAGGCGGGACACCTGAACACTGAAGCTTTCTTT. The whole variable domain, remainder taken from reference TRBV14 and TRBJ1-1, is EAGVTQFPSHSVIEKGQTVTLRCDPISGHDNLYWYRRVMGKEIKFLLHFVKESKQDESGMPNNRFLAERTGGTYSTLKVQPAELEDSGVYFCASKAGHLNTEAFFGQGTRLTVV.

This clonotype was counted only a few times. The genes are TRBV28 and TRBJ2-6, with 8 bases fitting TRBD1. This CDR3 has 17 amino acids. Trimming cost V 6 bases and J 0 bases; bases outside gene matches: 7. Germline assignment: CDR1 MDHEN and CDR2 SYDVKM. The CDR3 region has the DNA TGTGCCAGCAGGGGGGACAGGACTCACTCTGGGGCCAACGTCCTGACTTTC. Translating it yields CASRGDRTHSGANVLTF.

There are a few counts of this clonotype. This sequence joins TRBV4-3 and TRBJ1-1; D perhaps matches TRBD1 (6 bases). The CDR3 contains 17 residues. Germline V gene data show CDR1 as LGHNA and CDR2 as YSLEER. Trimming removed 3 bases from V and 0 bases from J, with 17 bases in between. The CDR3 coding sequence is TGCGCCAGCAGCCAGGCCACAGGGCCCTTGGTGAACACTGAAGCTTTCTTT. Translation gives CASSQATGPLVNTEAFF.

This clonotype was counted a few times. V and J are TRBV28 and TRBJ1-2; no clear D. Germline V CDR1 and CDR2: MDHEN, SYDVKM. This CDR3 comprises 13 residues. The V end lost 8 bases, the J end lost 3 bases, and 13 bases lay between the germline ends. CDR3 in amino acids: CASRSGPYYGYTF. The CDR3 bases are TGTGCCAGCCGATCCGGGCCGTACTATGGCTACACCTTC.

This clonotype was observed at least ten times. The J gene is TRBJ2-5, the V gene TRBV3-2; TRBD1 reflects the table's D call only, with no check against the DNA. TRBV3-2 is assigned pseudogene status. The CDR3 totals 16 residues. The CDR3 nucleotides are TGTGCCAGCAGCCAAGCTAGGGACAGGGTAAAAGAGACCCAGTACTTC. Its protein is CASSQARDRVKETQYF.

This clonotype was counted ten times or more. The chain employs TRBV6-1 and TRBJ2-7; TRBD1 matches 7 bases. CDR1 and CDR2 from the germline V gene are MNHNS and SASEGT. V lost 9 bases and J lost 3; bases outside the gene matches: 8. The CDR3 consists of 13 residues. The DNA of the CDR3 is TGTGCCAGAGGGGCAGGGGGAAACTACGAGCAGTACTTC. Protein: CARGAGGNYEQYF.

This clonotype was counted ten times or more. The chain uses TRBV5-1 and TRBJ2-5; no firm D call. Germline V gives CDR1 SGHRS, CDR2 YFSETQ. The CDR3 is 14 amino acids. Trimming shortened V by 0 bases and J by 5 bases, and 11 bases separated the two germline ends. Here the CDR3 DNA reads TGCGCCAGCAGCTTGGTCGGGTCGCGGGAGACCCAGTACTTC. This codes for CASSLVGSRETQYF.

The chain is built from TRBV20-1 and TRBJ2-3, with D tentatively TRBD1 (5 bases). The V and J ends lost 5 bases and 2 bases respectively, with 17 bases between them. The CDR3 length is 15 residues. Looked up from germline, CDR1 is DFQATT and CDR2 is SNEGSKA (reference sequence). Written as DNA, the CDR3 is TGCAGTGCTGCGGAGCAGGGCTGGACCACAGATACGCAGTATTTT. Protein: CSAAEQGWTTDTQYF.

The CDR3 DNA reads TGTGCCAGCAGCTTAGGGATCCGGGACAGGAACGGGGAGCAGTACTTC. Residues: CASSLGIRDRNGEQYF. The chain carries TRBV7-2 and TRBJ2-7; 8 bases map to TRBD1. CDR1 is SGHTA and CDR2 is FQGNSA in the germline V gene. The CDR3 is 16 residues long. The trim removed 1 base at V and 7 bases at J, leaving 12 bases unmatched.

In its sample, this clonotype was seen many times. The chain links TRBV6-2 or TRBV6-3 to TRBJ2-5, with D perhaps being TRBD1 or TRBD2 (5 bases each). The CDR3 has 14 amino acids. V was pared by 6 bases and J by 3 bases, with 14 bases between. The V gene's germline CDR1 is MNHEY and CDR2 SVGEGT. The CDR3 loop is CASRKTGTEETQYF. DNA for the CDR3: TGTGCCAGCAGGAAGACCGGGACGGAAGAGACCCAGTACTTC.

This sequence joins TRBV6-5 and TRBJ2-3; 10 bases map to TRBD1. Germline V gene lookup returns CDR1 MNHEY and CDR2 SVGAGI. This CDR3 has 15 amino acids. V lost 6 bases and J lost 2; bases outside the gene matches: 5. CDR3 bases: TGTGCCAGCAGCCGAGACAGGGGGCCCACAGATACGCAGTATTTT. Translation gives CASSRDRGPTDTQYF.

In this sample, this clonotype turned up many times. The V call is TRBV18, the J call TRBJ2-1; D unresolved. CDR3 length equals 11 residues. With 1 base removed from V and 7 bases from J, the gap between germline ends came to 2 bases. Germline V gene data show CDR1 as KGHSH and CDR2 as LQKENI. The CDR3 bases are TGTGCCAGCTCACCACGGAATGAGCAGTTCTTC. Protein sequence: CASSPRNEQFF. The variable domain in full, with the rest retrieved from reference TRBV18 and TRBJ2-1, is NAGVMQNPRHLVRRRGQEARLRCSPMKGHSHVYWYRQLPEEGLKFMVYLQKENIIDESGMPKERFSAEFPKEGPSILRIQQVVRGDSAAYFCASSPRNEQFFGPGTRLTVL.

This clonotype turned up a few times. The chain has TRBV7-8 and TRBJ2-2, with D possibly being TRBD1 or TRBD2 (5 bases each). CDR3 size: 16 residues. The germline V gene encodes CDR1 SGHVS and CDR2 FQNEAQ. Trimming took off 1 base at V and 1 base at J, with 10 bases between the two ends. CDR3 nucleotides: TGTGCCAGCAGCTTAGTAACGGGGCTGAACACCGGGGAGCTGTTTTTT. It encodes CASSLVTGLNTGELFF.

This clonotype has more than one count but fewer than ten. V is TRBV5-4 and J is TRBJ2-1; no firm D call. V lost 4 bases and J lost 0, with 8 bases in between. Germline V lookup: CDR1 SGHNT, CDR2 YYREEE (reference sequence). This CDR3 is 14 amino acids long. The CDR3 region is CASSQTSSYNEQFF. The CDR3 DNA reads TGTGCCAGCAGCCAAACGAGCTCCTACAATGAGCAGTTCTTC.

There are many counts of this clonotype. CDR3 amino acids: CASSLDWAEETQYF. The CDR3 region has the DNA TGTGCCAGCAGCTTAGACTGGGCGGAGGAGACCCAGTACTTC. The chain employs TRBV7-2 and TRBJ2-5, with D unresolved. Germline values: CDR1 SGHTA, CDR2 FQGNSA. V was trimmed by 1 base and J by 5 bases, leaving 11 bases between them. The CDR3 is 14 amino acids.

In its sample, this clonotype was seen many times. J is TRBJ2-7 and V is TRBV3-1; 8 nucleotides agree with TRBD1. The V gene's germline CDR1 is LGHDT and CDR2 YNNKEL (reference sequence). This CDR3 has 13 amino acids. V shed 7 bases and J 5 bases; nucleotides not matched to a gene: 7. In DNA form, the CDR3 reads TGTGCCAGCAAATTTGGACAGGGCAACGAGCAGTACTTC. This translates into CASKFGQGNEQYF.

In this sample, this clonotype turned up many times. This sequence joins TRBV7-9 and TRBJ2-3; the D is unclear. The CDR3 spans 15 residues. Germline CDR1 reads SEHNR; CDR2 reads FQNEAQ (reference sequence). V lost 3 bases, J lost 0 bases, and 10 bases lay in between. The CDR3 region is CASSFEWRSTDTQYF. The CDR3 nucleotides are TGTGCCAGCAGCTTCGAGTGGCGAAGCACAGATACGCAGTATTTT.

The genes are TRBV5-1 and TRBJ1-3, with 9 bases that match TRBD1. V was pared by 1 base and J by 0 bases, with 8 bases of the junction left unmatched. The germline gives CDR1 SGHRS, CDR2 YFSETQ. The CDR3 spans 18 residues. The CDR3 DNA sequence: TGCGCCAGCAGCTTGACCCCAGGACAGGGGTCCTCTGGAAACACCATATATTTT. The encoded protein is CASSLTPGQGSSGNTIYF.

In this sample, this clonotype turned up a few times. The V gene is TRBV7-2, the J gene TRBJ2-3; 12 bases are shared with TRBD2. Germline V gene data show CDR1 as SGHTA and CDR2 as FQGNSA. J lost 1 base, V lost 5 bases, and 7 bases had no gene match. The CDR3 extends over 17 amino acids. The CDR3 nucleotides are TGTGCCAGCAGCAAACGGACTAGCGGGGACCGCACAGATACGCAGTATTTT. Its protein product is CASSKRTSGDRTDTQYF.

This clonotype occurred many times. CDR3 sequence: CASSSTPGTGKNIQYF. In DNA form, the CDR3 reads TGCGCCAGCAGCTCAACCCCCGGGACAGGGAAAAACATTCAGTACTTC. The chain combines TRBV5-1 with TRBJ2-4; 9 nucleotides agree with TRBD1. Looked up from germline, CDR1 is SGHRS and CDR2 is YFSETQ. The CDR3 runs 16 residues. Trimming took 3 bases from V and 4 from J; bases not matched to a gene: 8.

The J gene is TRBJ2-1, the V gene TRBV7-3, with 7 positions matching TRBD2. V lost 1 base to trimming and J lost 6 bases; unmatched junction nucleotides: 6. Germline assignment: CDR1 SGHTA and CDR2 FQGTGA. The CDR3 is 15 residues long. In nucleotides, the CDR3 is TGTGCCAGCAGCTTAATAGAGCGGGGTGGCAATGAGCAGTTCTTC. It yields the protein CASSLIERGGNEQFF.

This clonotype was counted ten times or more. This chain joins TRBV5-4 and TRBJ2-7; D is possibly TRBD2 (5 bases). Trimming took off 5 bases at V and 3 bases at J, with 21 bases between the two ends. Germline V gene sequence: CDR1 SGHNT, CDR2 YYREEE (reference sequence). The CDR3 has 16 amino acids. In DNA, the CDR3 is TGTGCCAGCAGTAAGCTCGCGGGTGCGGCCCTCTACGAGCAGTACTTC. It translates to CASSKLAGAALYEQYF.

This clonotype was recorded many times. V gene TRBV7-9 combines with J gene TRBJ2-3, with D perhaps TRBD2 (6 bases). The CDR3 runs 13 residues. The germline V gene has CDR1 SEHNR and CDR2 FQNEAQ (reference sequence). Trimming stripped 9 bases from V and 2 bases from J, with 12 bases between. The CDR3 here is CARDSGVTDTQYF. CDR3 nucleotides: TGTGCCAGGGATAGCGGAGTCACAGATACGCAGTATTTT.

The chain recombines TRBV20-1 with TRBJ1-1; D uncertain. The CDR3 is made up of 14 amino acids. Deletions cut 0 bases from V and 5 bases from J, with 13 bases between. Germline CDR1 DFQATT, CDR2 SNEGSKA (reference sequence). The CDR3 region has the DNA TGCAGTGCTAGAGACCCGGTCCGGCGGACTGAAGCTTTCTTT. Protein product: CSARDPVRRTEAFF.

This clonotype was recorded a few times. The CDR3 reads CASSWDRGTHEQFF. The CDR3, as DNA: TGCGCCAGCAGCTGGGACAGGGGGACACATGAGCAGTTCTTC. This chain connects TRBV5-1 to TRBJ2-1; 11 bases align to TRBD1. With V trimmed by 3 bases and J by 8 bases, 4 bases remained unmatched. CDR3 length equals 14 residues. Germline V gene lookup returns CDR1 SGHRS and CDR2 YFSETQ.

This clonotype was picked up a small number of times. This sequence joins TRBV6-5 and TRBJ2-7, with 7 bases that match TRBD1. Losses at the gene ends were 6 bases for V and 2 bases for J; bases not matched to a gene: 7. This CDR3 has 14 residues. CDR1 and CDR2 from the germline V gene are MNHEY and SVGAGI. CDR3 residues: CASRDRVGPYEQYV. In DNA, the CDR3 is TGTGCCAGCAGAGACAGGGTGGGGCCCTACGAGCAGTACGTC.

This clonotype has only a few counts. The V gene is TRBV28, the J gene TRBJ1-2, with 8 bases fitting TRBD1. The ends lost 1 base at V and 8 bases at J; junction bases unmatched: 6. Germline CDR1 is MDHEN and CDR2 is SYDVKM. The CDR3 spans 14 residues. The CDR3 protein is CASSLSMGQEGYTF. The CDR3, as DNA: TGTGCCAGCAGTTTATCTATGGGACAGGAGGGCTACACCTTC.

At least ten counts were recorded for this clonotype. The V gene is TRBV21-1, the J gene TRBJ2-7; the table's TRBD1 call for D was not verified on the DNA. TRBV21-1 is described as a pseudogene. This CDR3 has 18 residues. Here the CDR3 reads CASSKVSAGAAPSYEQYV. In DNA, the CDR3 is TGTGCCAGCAGCAAAGTGTCGGCGGGGGCCGCACCAAGCTACGAGCAGTACGTC.

This clonotype showed up many times. This chain uses TRBV20-1 with TRBJ2-1; D may match TRBD1 or TRBD2 (5 bases each). V shed 1 base and J shed 7 bases, with 11 bases lying between them. The CDR3 contains 13 residues. Germline values: CDR1 DFQATT, CDR2 SNEGSKA (reference sequence). CDR3 nucleotide sequence: TGCAGTGCTAGAGGATACAGGAGGAATGAGCAGTTCTTC. This codes for CSARGYRRNEQFF.

This clonotype appeared many times. The chain has TRBV4-3 and TRBJ2-5; TRBD1 might be the D (5 bases). Germline lookup yields CDR1 LGHNA and CDR2 YSLEER. This CDR3 region has 15 residues. Trimming pared 1 base from V and 4 bases from J, leaving 13 bases between. The CDR3 region is CASSQGWGDLETQYF. Written as DNA, the CDR3 is TGCGCCAGCAGCCAAGGCTGGGGCGATCTAGAGACCCAGTACTTC.